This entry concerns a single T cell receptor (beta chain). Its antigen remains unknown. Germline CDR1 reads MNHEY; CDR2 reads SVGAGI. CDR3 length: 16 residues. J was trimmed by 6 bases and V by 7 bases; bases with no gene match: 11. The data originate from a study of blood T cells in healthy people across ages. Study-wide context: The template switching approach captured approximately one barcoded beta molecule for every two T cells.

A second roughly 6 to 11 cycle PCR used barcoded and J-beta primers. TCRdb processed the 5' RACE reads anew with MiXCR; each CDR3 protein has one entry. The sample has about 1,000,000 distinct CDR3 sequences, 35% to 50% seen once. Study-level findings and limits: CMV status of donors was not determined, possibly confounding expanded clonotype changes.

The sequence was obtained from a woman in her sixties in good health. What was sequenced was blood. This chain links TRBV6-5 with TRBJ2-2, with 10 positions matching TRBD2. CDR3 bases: TGTGCCAGCATGCGGCTAGCGGGAGCGGGGCCCGGGGAGCTGTTTTTT. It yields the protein CASMRLAGAGPGELFF.